The clone carrying this TCR beta chain was observed many times. Its specificity is unknown. It was template switching that added a universal primer site, and there were unique molecular identifiers on the cDNA. TCRdb re-analysed the 5' RACE reads in MiXCR, keeping a single row per CDR3 protein. Among about 890,000 distinct CDR3 sequences listed, roughly an eighth were seen once. The sample belongs to a study of identical twins. Study findings and constraints: The degree of excess twin sharing was weaker in beta out-of-frame sequences. In zero-insertion analyses, partial confounding could arise from invariant MAIT and iNKT cells.

Trimming took 3 bases from V and 6 from J, leaving 6 bases between them. There are 11 residues in the CDR3. Separately, the same data were catalogued under a study of yellow fever vaccine responses in identical twins.

The sequencing input was PBMCs. The gene calls are TRBV12-3 or TRBV12-4 and TRBJ2-7; D is unresolved. The clonotype comes from a woman aged 18-29 years in good health. Written as DNA, the CDR3 is TGTGCCAGCAGTTTTGGTGGCGAGCAGTACGTC. Residues: CASSFGGEQYV.